These T cell receptor beta chains were read from a single sample in a study of cytomegalovirus exposure and HLA in healthy donors. Here immunoSEQ multiplex PCR was the method, and the copy in TCRdb shows in-frame clones only, minus some. The data show approximately 140,000 clones, around 80% seen once. Sequencing input: PBMCs. These receptors all stem from a young man in good health and CMV-seronegative. CDR3s leave out the opening cysteine and the closing phenylalanine or tryptophan. Each record gives: V gene, J gene, CDR3 protein.

V: TRBV18; J: TRBJ2-1; CDR3: ASSPEPTGVYNEQF
V: TRBV5-1; J: TRBJ2-7; CDR3: ASSLQGPTSTSYEQY
V: TRBV5-1; J: TRBJ2-4; CDR3: ASSPDSIKNIQY
V: TRBV6-6; J: TRBJ1-2; CDR3: ASSYNSHQGGYT
V: TRBV13; J: TRBJ2-5; CDR3: ASSLGGVETQY
V: TRBV5-4; J: TRBJ1-1; CDR3: ASSLGGQGALGEAF
V: TRBV2; J: TRBJ2-7; CDR3: ASAPLRLEQY
V: TRBV5-1; J: TRBJ2-7; CDR3: ASSSGQGSSYEQY
V: TRBV29-1; J: TRBJ2-2; CDR3: SVVAAGGNTGELF
V: TRBV5-1; J: TRBJ2-7; CDR3: AHAVGRMNYEQY
V: TRBV29-1; J: TRBJ1-4; CDR3: SVLRQTNEKLF
V: TRBV29-1; J: TRBJ1-1; CDR3: SAQEKQGPNTEAF
V: TRBV7-9; J: TRBJ1-1; CDR3: ASSRREGGTEAF
V: TRBV4-1; J: TRBJ2-7; CDR3: ASRQPGQGNEQY
V: TRBV4-2; J: TRBJ2-6; CDR3: ASSRGQGDLQTANVLT
V: TRBV21-1; J: TRBJ2-2; CDR3: ASSKPGTSGSPPNTGELF
V: TRBV30; J: TRBJ1-6; CDR3: AWSRQGGNSPLH
V: TRBV7-9; J: TRBJ2-1; CDR3: ASSPDWNNEQF
V: TRBV10-3; J: TRBJ1-4; CDR3: AISPNPGQGARDVEKLF
V: TRBV6-1; J: TRBJ1-4; CDR3: ASSVTGVKGEKLF
V: TRBV2; J: TRBJ1-3; CDR3: ASSNDSPGNTIY
V: TRBV6-6; J: TRBJ1-2; CDR3: ASSTRRGGNYGYT
V: TRBV7-9; J: TRBJ1-4; CDR3: ASSVRWGVHEKLF
V: TRBV4-1; J: NA; CDR3: ASSQETSGSPYEQY
V: TRBV18; J: TRBJ2-2; CDR3: ASSPLQAGGNTGELF
V: TRBV27; J: TRBJ2-5; CDR3: ASRDMTSGRGETQY
V: TRBV4-1; J: TRBJ2-7; CDR3: ASSPEGSVVSGRAQFHEQY
V: TRBV25-1; J: TRBJ2-2; CDR3: ASSEQTHTGELF
V: TRBV6-1; J: TRBJ1-6; CDR3: ASSETGKSSPLH
V: TRBV10-3; J: TRBJ2-3; CDR3: AISEPRGTSGTTDTQY
V: TRBV18; J: TRBJ1-1; CDR3: ASSGWGQGTNTEAF
V: TRBV29-1; J: TRBJ2-6; CDR3: SVYQGAGANVLT
V: TRBV2; J: TRBJ2-1; CDR3: ASSEEGTGTNEQF
V: TRBV27; J: TRBJ1-6; CDR3: ASSPTGQVGSPLH
V: TRBV13; J: TRBJ1-6; CDR3: ASSLAGVVNSPLH
V: TRBV5-1; J: TRBJ2-2; CDR3: ASTLQGTGELF
V: TRBV19; J: TRBJ1-2; CDR3: ALPTEGGRGYT
V: TRBV6-5; J: TRBJ2-1; CDR3: ASSYASGNYNEQF
V: TRBV2; J: TRBJ1-6; CDR3: ASTPGQGYSPLH
V: TRBV5-1; J: TRBJ2-1; CDR3: ASTTGTSGTEQF
V: TRBV5-3; J: TRBJ1-4; CDR3: PCQATNEKLF
V: TRBV4-2; J: TRBJ2-1; CDR3: ASSQDYRTGVNEQF
V: TRBV6-1; J: TRBJ2-1; CDR3: ASSESSGDYNEQF
V: TRBV2; J: TRBJ1-4; CDR3: ASSWQGGISEKLF
V: TRBV6-5; J: TRBJ1-2; CDR3: ASSYSGGSYGYT
V: TRBV7-9; J: TRBJ1-1; CDR3: ASSRQGGGTEAF
V: TRBV11-2; J: TRBJ1-1; CDR3: ASSLDPTGNTEAF
V: TRBV7-9; J: TRBJ1-1; CDR3: ASSYDTVNTEAF
V: TRBV5-1; J: TRBJ2-1; CDR3: ASSLVNNEQF
V: TRBV5-1; J: TRBJ2-5; CDR3: ATRLAGGSGTQY
V: TRBV10-3; J: TRBJ1-2; CDR3: AISVRLGGAQLNGYT
V: TRBV19; J: TRBJ2-1; CDR3: ASSGAPYNEQF
V: TRBV2; J: TRBJ1-5; CDR3: ASSTGHSNQPQH
V: TRBV6-5; J: TRBJ2-7; CDR3: ASSYNTASEQY
V: TRBV5-1; J: TRBJ1-1; CDR3: ASSAGGPEAF
V: TRBV18; J: TRBJ1-5; CDR3: ASSPWLVNSYQPQH
V: TRBV30; J: TRBJ1-5; CDR3: AWSGGQGTHQPQH
V: TRBV28; J: TRBJ2-7; CDR3: ASSLGSAHRGYEQY
V: TRBV5-1; J: TRBJ1-2; CDR3: ASNPRGGAPGYT
V: TRBV27; J: TRBJ1-1; CDR3: ASSSGQVGGNTEAF